This is a list of T cell receptor beta chains from one sample in a study of cytomegalovirus exposure and HLA in healthy donors. The repertoire was sequenced with immunoSEQ multiplex PCR; TCRdb's copy has only in-frame clones and lacks some. The data show 130,000 or so clones, 82% seen once. The material sequenced was PBMCs. The receptors originated from a man aged 18 to 35 in good health and CMV-seropositive. Both conserved end residues are part of each CDR3. Each record gives: V gene, D gene, J gene, CDR3 protein. D genes are given only for firm matches.

v_call: TRBV10-2
d_call: TRBD1
j_call: TRBJ2-2
cdr3_aa: CAEGQRENANTGELFF

v_call: TRBV5-1
d_call: TRBD1
j_call: TRBJ2-2
cdr3_aa: CASGRGRNGELFF

v_call: TRBV5-8
d_call: -
j_call: TRBJ2-7
cdr3_aa: CASSPPTGIYEQYF

v_call: TRBV5-1
d_call: TRBD1
j_call: TRBJ2-7
cdr3_aa: CASSLGTGAYEQYF

v_call: TRBV19
d_call: -
j_call: TRBJ1-4
cdr3_aa: CASSIGREKLFF

v_call: TRBV5-1
d_call: -
j_call: TRBJ2-6
cdr3_aa: CASSLGAFSGANVLTF

v_call: TRBV4-2
d_call: -
j_call: TRBJ1-1
cdr3_aa: CASDDTNKKEAFF

v_call: TRBV28
d_call: TRBD1
j_call: TRBJ2-2
cdr3_aa: CASSLTAGTANTGELFF

v_call: TRBV6-5
d_call: -
j_call: TRBJ1-4
cdr3_aa: CASRPRAGLEKLFF

v_call: TRBV19
d_call: TRBD1
j_call: TRBJ1-2
cdr3_aa: CASSTRPGQGDGYTF

v_call: TRBV5-6
d_call: -
j_call: TRBJ1-1
cdr3_aa: CASSLSSRATNTEAFF

v_call: TRBV7-7
d_call: -
j_call: TRBJ2-2
cdr3_aa: CASSLTPANTGELFF

v_call: TRBV7-9
d_call: TRBD1
j_call: TRBJ1-2
cdr3_aa: CASSSLQGRGQGGYTF

v_call: TRBV5-4
d_call: -
j_call: TRBJ2-1
cdr3_aa: CASSLAGQQNEQFF

v_call: TRBV28
d_call: TRBD2
j_call: TRBJ2-3
cdr3_aa: CASSPTTSGVTDTQYF

v_call: TRBV5-8
d_call: -
j_call: TRBJ2-1
cdr3_aa: CASSLWQGRNEQFF

v_call: TRBV23-1
d_call: TRBD1
j_call: TRBJ1-4
cdr3_aa: CASSQPGQGAPATNEKLFF

v_call: TRBV6-4
d_call: TRBD2
j_call: TRBJ2-7
cdr3_aa: CASSILSLLTGGGAHEQYF

v_call: TRBV30
d_call: -
j_call: TRBJ2-7
cdr3_aa: CAWAPSNLDRTYEQYF

v_call: TRBV5-1
d_call: TRBD2
j_call: TRBJ2-2
cdr3_aa: CASSGGDLNTGELFF

v_call: TRBV6-5
d_call: -
j_call: TRBJ1-2
cdr3_aa: CASSYSRDSGYGYTF

v_call: TRBV4-1
d_call: TRBD1
j_call: TRBJ1-5
cdr3_aa: CASSQVTGGFNQPQHF

v_call: TRBV7-3
d_call: -
j_call: TRBJ1-1
cdr3_aa: CASSLSPGQNTEAFF

v_call: TRBV7-2
d_call: TRBD1
j_call: TRBJ2-7
cdr3_aa: CASSLVDRGSEQYF

v_call: TRBV27
d_call: -
j_call: TRBJ1-3
cdr3_aa: CASSTRRGGNTIYF

v_call: TRBV25-1
d_call: -
j_call: TRBJ1-2
cdr3_aa: CASSDATGYYGYTF

v_call: TRBV5-1
d_call: TRBD1
j_call: TRBJ2-1
cdr3_aa: CASSLGTGGNEQFF

v_call: TRBV28
d_call: -
j_call: TRBJ1-1
cdr3_aa: CASSPFRANTEAFF

v_call: TRBV28
d_call: -
j_call: TRBJ2-2
cdr3_aa: CASSSPGFSGSWNTGELFF

v_call: TRBV30
d_call: -
j_call: TRBJ1-5
cdr3_aa: CAWSATRGTQHF

v_call: TRBV27
d_call: -
j_call: TRBJ1-1
cdr3_aa: CASSLGISMNTEAFF

v_call: TRBV7-9
d_call: -
j_call: TRBJ1-2
cdr3_aa: CASSFGGRSYGYTF

v_call: TRBV5-1
d_call: -
j_call: TRBJ1-1
cdr3_aa: CASSLVSQDTEAFF

v_call: TRBV5-1
d_call: TRBD1
j_call: TRBJ1-5
cdr3_aa: CASSLAEGQGDSNQPQHF

v_call: TRBV11-2
d_call: -
j_call: TRBJ1-1
cdr3_aa: CASSFTANTEAFF

v_call: TRBV5-1
d_call: TRBD2
j_call: TRBJ2-2
cdr3_aa: CASSLVAGMAGELFF

v_call: TRBV28
d_call: -
j_call: TRBJ1-2
cdr3_aa: CASRPQGGGYTF

v_call: TRBV6-5
d_call: -
j_call: TRBJ1-2
cdr3_aa: CASSYSRDTYLGGYTF

v_call: TRBV6-5
d_call: -
j_call: TRBJ1-4
cdr3_aa: CASSYGQGGEKLFF

v_call: TRBV6-1
d_call: -
j_call: TRBJ1-5
cdr3_aa: CAMGGANQPQHF

v_call: TRBV7-9
d_call: -
j_call: TRBJ2-3
cdr3_aa: CASTSSDTQYF

v_call: TRBV2
d_call: -
j_call: TRBJ2-2
cdr3_aa: CASSEAPGGLNTGELFF

v_call: TRBV28
d_call: -
j_call: TRBJ1-3
cdr3_aa: CASSPLKGVSGNTIYF

v_call: TRBV28
d_call: -
j_call: TRBJ2-5
cdr3_aa: CASRHDTRDRETQYF

v_call: TRBV11-2
d_call: TRBD1
j_call: TRBJ2-5
cdr3_aa: CASSGDRGREYF

v_call: TRBV5-1
d_call: TRBD1
j_call: TRBJ1-1
cdr3_aa: CASSPTGAFTGNTEAFF

v_call: TRBV9
d_call: -
j_call: TRBJ2-6
cdr3_aa: CASSVEGGGANVLTF

v_call: TRBV7-8
d_call: -
j_call: TRBJ2-3
cdr3_aa: CASSLSILWDSLTDTQYF

v_call: TRBV6-1
d_call: -
j_call: TRBJ2-7
cdr3_aa: CASSGGGNSYEQYF

v_call: TRBV21-1
d_call: -
j_call: TRBJ1-2
cdr3_aa: CASSTRDRLNGYTF

v_call: TRBV5-4
d_call: TRBD2
j_call: TRBJ2-5
cdr3_aa: CASSFHLAGKETQYF

v_call: TRBV14
d_call: TRBD2
j_call: TRBJ2-2
cdr3_aa: CASSQWGLAGYTGELFF

v_call: TRBV2
d_call: TRBD2
j_call: TRBJ2-7
cdr3_aa: CASSERLAGTTYEQYF